Below, 21 T cell receptor beta chains from the same sample are listed, as sequenced in a study of cytomegalovirus exposure and HLA in healthy donors (dated by TCRdb to between 2016 and 2019). Library construction relied on the immunoSEQ multiplex PCR assay. For the multiplex PCR, a mixture combining 60 forward primers for TCR Vbeta segments and 13 reverse primers for TCR Jbeta segments was used. Held by TCRdb, this immuneACCESS table contains in-frame sequences only and omits some clones. Under half of the omission traces to an unresolved V gene where checked; the cause of the rest is unknown. In this sample the table shows about 180,000 clones, roughly 87% of which occur a single time. Of the sample, approximately 0.47% is held by the ten largest clones. The sequenced material came from PBMCs. Every receptor here comes from a woman aged 50 to 65 in good health and CMV-seronegative.

V and J are TRBV27 and TRBJ1-1; a weak D match, TRBD1 (5 bases). This CDR3 comprises 14 residues. Trimming removed 5 bases from V and 1 base from J, with 11 bases in between. The germline CDR1 and CDR2 sequences are MNHEY and SMNVEV (reference sequence). Here the CDR3 reads CASSETVKNTEAFF. The CDR3 DNA reads as TGTGCCAGCAGTGAGACAGTGAAGAACACTGAAGCTTTCTTT.

CDR3 loop: CASSFRDRGANEKLFF. The CDR3 DNA reads TGTGCCAGCAGCTTCCGAGACAGGGGAGCTAATGAAAAACTGTTTTTT. The chain recombines TRBV11-2 with TRBJ1-4, with TRBD1 matching 8 bases. V trimming: 3 bases; J trimming: 3 bases; junction bases outside the gene matches: 6. The CDR3 consists of 16 residues. Germline CDR1 reads SGHAT; CDR2 reads FQNNGV. The variable domain in full, completed from reference TRBV11-2 and TRBJ1-4, reads EAGVAQSPRYKIIEKRQSVAFWCNPISGHATLYWYQQILGQGPKLLIQFQNNGVVDDSQLPKDRFSAERLKGVDSTLKIQPAKLEDSAVYLCASSFRDRGANEKLFFGSGTQLSVL.

This clone was found a few times. The rearrangement links TRBV30 to TRBJ1-5, with D unresolved. This CDR3 is 14 amino acids long. V was pared by 0 bases and J by 2 bases, with 8 bases between. Germline loops: CDR1 GTSNPN, CDR2 SVGIG (reference sequence). The chain's CDR3 is CAWSVLQGNQPQHF. As DNA, the CDR3 is TGTGCCTGGAGTGTATTGCAGGGCAATCAGCCCCAGCATTTT. The full variable domain, completed using reference TRBV30 and TRBJ1-5, is SQTIHQWPATLVQPVGSPLSLECTVEGTSNPNLYWYRQAAGRGLQLLFYSVGIGQISSEVPQNLSASRPQDRQFILSSKKLLLSDSGFYLCAWSVLQGNQPQHFGDGTRLSIL.

This rearrangement joins TRBV12-5 to TRBJ2-3; D may be TRBD1 (7 bases). Trimming stripped 6 bases from V and 4 bases from J, with 11 bases between. The CDR3 covers 13 residues. Germline V CDR1 and CDR2: LGHNT, FRNRAP. The CDR3 DNA reads as TGTGCTAGTGGCTCAGGGGGGTCAGATACGCAGTATTTT. Translation: CASGSGGSDTQYF.

The CDR3 DNA reads TGTGCCACCAGCAGAACACGGCAGGCCCTGCGAAGAATGGAGACCCAGTACTTC. Translation: CATSRTRQALRRMETQYF. The chain has TRBV15 and TRBJ2-5; D is uncertain. The CDR3 consists of 18 residues. The germline V gene has CDR1 LNHNV and CDR2 YYDKDF (reference sequence). Trimming removed 2 bases at V and 5 bases at J, with 24 bases between.

The V and J genes are TRBV2 and TRBJ2-5, with TRBD1 matching 9 bases. This CDR3 has 13 amino acids. Germline CDR1 and CDR2: SNHLY and FYNNEI. Trimming cost V 6 bases and J 2 bases; bases outside gene matches: 1. For the CDR3, the DNA is TGTGCCAGCAGACAGGGGGCTCAAGAGACCCAGTACTTC. Translating it yields CASRQGAQETQYF.

The V and J genes are TRBV11-1 and TRBJ2-1; possibly TRBD2 for D (6 bases). Germline CDR1 SGHAT, CDR2 FQDESV (reference sequence). This CDR3 spans 15 amino acids. V was cut by 1 base and J by 2 bases, with 9 bases left in between. CDR3 coding DNA: TGTGCCAGCAGCTTAGGAGGACTAACCTACAATGAGCAGTTCTTC. Its translation is CASSLGGLTYNEQFF.

V is TRBV15 and J is TRBJ1-2; no reliable D call. V lost 0 bases and J 4 bases, leaving 9 bases between the germline ends. CDR1 and CDR2 from the germline V gene are LNHNV and YYDKDF (reference sequence). This CDR3 is 14 amino acids long. CDR3 loop: CATSRDGGLYGYTF. Written as DNA, the CDR3 is TGTGCCACCAGCAGAGATGGAGGCCTCTATGGCTACACCTTC.

The chain joins TRBV7-8 to TRBJ1-5; D unclear. Trimming pared 4 bases from V and 4 bases from J, leaving 8 bases between. The CDR3 covers 13 residues. Germline V gene sequence: CDR1 SGHVS, CDR2 FQNEAQ. CDR3: CASSYTDNQPQHF. In DNA, the CDR3 is TGTGCCAGCAGCTATACAGATAATCAGCCCCAGCATTTT.

The chain links TRBV9 to TRBJ1-2, with D tentatively TRBD1 (6 bases). CDR1 SGDLS and CDR2 YYNGEE come from the germline V gene. The germline V and J ends were trimmed by 0 bases and 0 bases, with 9 bases remaining between them. There are 15 residues in the CDR3. The CDR3 DNA is TGTGCCAGCAGCGTAGAGGGGGAAGCTAACTATGGCTACACCTTC. As protein: CASSVEGEANYGYTF. Full variable domain (remainder filled in from reference TRBV9 and TRBJ1-2): DSGVTQTPKHLITATGQRVTLRCSPRSGDLSVYWYQQSLDQGLQFLIQYYNGEERAKGNILERFSAQQFPDLHSELNLSSLELGDSALYFCASSVEGEANYGYTFGSGTRLTVV.

The chain couples TRBV7-9 to TRBJ1-3; 7 bases are shared with TRBD1. V shed 1 base, J shed 0 bases, and the junction held 12 bases outside the gene matches. Germline CDR1 reads SEHNR; CDR2 reads FQNEAQ (reference sequence). This CDR3 has 19 amino acids. CDR3: CASSLDRGRQGSSGNTIYF. The CDR3 coding sequence is TGTGCCAGCAGCTTAGACAGAGGGAGACAGGGCAGCTCTGGAAACACCATATATTTT.

This clone was seen only a few times. The V call is TRBV19, the J call TRBJ2-7; 7 bases fit TRBD1. Per germline, CDR1 LNHDA and CDR2 SQIVND (reference sequence). Trimming took 3 bases from V and 6 from J; bases not matched to a gene: 8. The CDR3 loop spans 14 amino acids. CDR3 DNA: TGTGCCAGTAGTATTGGAGGCGCAGGGGGCGAGCAGTACTTC. Translating gives CASSIGGAGGEQYF.

This clone was picked up one time. V gene TRBV28 combines with J gene TRBJ2-7, with 10 nucleotides matching TRBD1. There are 15 residues in the CDR3. V lost 6 bases, J lost 5 bases, and 10 bases stayed unmatched. Germline lookup yields CDR1 MDHEN and CDR2 SYDVKM. DNA of the CDR3: TGTGCCAGCAGCCCCTCCGGACAGGGGGACGACGAGCAGTACTTC. This sequence encodes CASSPSGQGDDEQYF.

The chain carries TRBV5-1 and TRBJ2-3; 13 bases fit TRBD2. Germline V gene data show CDR1 as SGHRS and CDR2 as YFSETQ. The CDR3 runs to 15 residues. After removal of 4 bases from V and 5 bases from J, the junction contained 4 bases not matched to a gene. The CDR3 coding sequence is TGCGCCAGCAGCGTAGGGACTAGCGGGGTAGATACGCAGTATTTT. Residues: CASSVGTSGVDTQYF.

This clone was seen more than once but under ten times. The chain is built from TRBV6-1 and TRBJ2-7, with 8 bases that match TRBD2. The CDR3 contains 15 residues. J gave up 3 bases and V 1 base, and 5 bases lay outside the gene matches. Germline lookup yields CDR1 MNHNS and CDR2 SASEGT. In DNA form, the CDR3 reads TGTGCCAGCAGTGAAGTAGCGGGGCCTCTCTACGAGCAGTACTTC. This encodes CASSEVAGPLYEQYF.

The chain recombines TRBV19 with TRBJ2-3, with a tentative D call TRBD2 (6 bases). Trimming removed 8 bases at V and 1 base at J, with 22 bases between. The CDR3 totals 17 residues. CDR1 LNHDA and CDR2 SQIVND come from the germline V gene (reference sequence). This CDR3 reads CASRRDSLSWGTDTQYF. The DNA for the CDR3 is TGTGCCAGTCGCCGGGACTCACTTAGTTGGGGCACAGATACGCAGTATTTT.

This chain joins TRBV5-6 and TRBJ2-7; 10 nucleotides agree with TRBD1. The J segment lost 4 bases and the V segment lost 4 bases, leaving 5 bases of the junction unmatched. CDR1 SGHDT and CDR2 YYEEEE come from the germline V gene. The CDR3 totals 14 residues. CDR3 in DNA: TGTGCCAGCAGCGTGGACAGGGGGACTTACGAGCAGTACTTC. Amino acid sequence: CASSVDRGTYEQYF.

This sequence joins TRBV11-3 and TRBJ2-5; 11 bases are a match to TRBD2. The J segment lost 4 bases and the V segment lost 5 bases, leaving 6 bases of the junction unmatched. The CDR3 totals 15 residues. Germline values: CDR1 SGHNT, CDR2 YENEEA. The CDR3 DNA reads as TGTGCCAGCAGCCCAACTAGCGGGGGTCCAGAGACCCAGTACTTC. Its translation is CASSPTSGGPETQYF. Filled out from reference TRBV11-3 and TRBJ2-5, the complete variable domain reads EAGVVQSPRYKIIEKKQPVAFWCNPISGHNTLYWYLQNLGQGPELLIRYENEEAVDDSQLPKDRFSAERLKGVDSTLKIQPAELGDSAVYLCASSPTSGGPETQYFGPGTRLLVL.

This sequence joins TRBV28 and TRBJ2-1; TRBD1 might be the D (5 bases). The CDR3 is 12 residues long. The germline V gene has CDR1 MDHEN and CDR2 SYDVKM. Trimming removed 5 bases at V and 7 bases at J, with 9 bases between. The CDR3 loop reads CASSPDSNEQFF. DNA for the CDR3: TGTGCCAGCAGTCCCGACAGTAATGAGCAGTTCTTC.

V and J are TRBV10-3 and TRBJ1-4, with unresolved D. Germline V gene lookup returns CDR1 ENHRY and CDR2 SYGVKD. The length of the CDR3 is 14 residues. V shed 2 bases and J shed 3 bases, with 7 bases lying between them. Written as DNA, the CDR3 is TGTGCCATCAGTGAGCCGGCGGCTAATGAAAAACTGTTTTTT. Its translation: CAISEPAANEKLFF.

In DNA form, the CDR3 reads TGTGCCAGCAGTACGGCCCCCAGGGGGCAGAATGAAAAACTGTTTTTT. Translating it yields CASSTAPRGQNEKLFF. The chain is built from TRBV6-4 and TRBJ1-4, with TRBD1 matching over 8 bases. CDR1 is MRHNA, CDR2 SNTAGT, per germline. CDR3 size: 16 residues. V gave up 5 bases and J gave up 5 bases; unmatched junction bases: 10.